Listed here is a single TCR beta chain. Its cognate antigen is unknown. The data are from a study of beta chain features in type 1 diabetes. General study points: PCR, the amplification step, might favor shorter templates, equally in patients and controls. Among patients with Type 1 diabetes, TCRB CDR3s were moderately but significantly shorter in every one of the four CD4+ subsets. Fewer junction insertions and more nucleotide deletions appeared in type 1 diabetes patients.

Reverse transcription of all isolated RNA meant that expressed TCRB transcripts were sequenced. Only in-frame clones appear in the TCRdb table, and some are missing; sequencing was by immunoSEQ multiplex PCR. In the table there are about 660,000 clones, more than 13% of which are singletons. The CDR3 extends over 14 amino acids. Per germline, CDR1 SGHRS and CDR2 YFSETQ. Trimming cost V 0 bases and J 10 bases, with 13 bases left between them. Material for sequencing was naive CD4+ T cells from blood. This receptor was taken from a man in his late teens or twenties with type 1 diabetes. V is TRBV5-1 and J is TRBJ1-4; perhaps TRBD1 as D (5 bases). CDR3: CASSLGQSPVKLFF. As DNA, the CDR3 is TGCGCCAGCAGCTTGGGACAGTCCCCCGTAAAACTGTTTTTT. Together with reference TRBV5-1 and TRBJ1-4, the CDR3 gives the full variable domain: KAGVTQTPRYLIKTRGQQVTLSCSPISGHRSVSWYQQTPGQGLQFLFEYFSETQRNKGNFPGRFSGRQFSNSRSEMNVSTLELGDSALYLCASSLGQSPVKLFFGSGTQLSVL.